These 32 T cell receptor beta chains share one sample of origin, sequenced in a study of T cell responses to AZD1222 COVID-19 vaccine. Generated by immunoSEQ multiplex PCR, the TCRdb table keeps only in-frame clones and is missing some. The table lists under 150,000 clones, around 90% of them singletons, with roughly 5% in the top ten. This specimen was peripheral blood, taken on day 0 of AZD1222 vaccination. All receptors come from an adult in good health.

The gene calls are TRBV6-5 and TRBJ1-1, with D unclear. The CDR3 contains 13 residues. Germline assignment: CDR1 MNHEY and CDR2 SVGAGI. Trimming stripped 7 bases from V and 11 bases from J, with 20 bases between. CDR3 sequence reads: CASTKSDKNKAFF. The CDR3 nucleotides read TGTGCCAGCACTAAGAGCGACAAAAATAAGGCTTTCTTT.

The chain employs TRBV11-2 and TRBJ2-7; D perhaps matches TRBD2 (5 bases). Trimming removed 1 base at V and 5 bases at J, with 15 bases between. Germline V CDR1 and CDR2: SGHAT, FQNNGV. CDR3 length: 15 residues. CDR3 residues: CASSLVITGMNEQYF. CDR3 DNA sequence: TGTGCCAGCAGCTTAGTGATCACGGGGATGAACGAGCAGTACTTC.

CDR3 amino acids: CASSSTGFEQYF. DNA of the CDR3: TGTGCCAGCAGTTCGACAGGGTTCGAGCAGTACTTC. J is TRBJ2-7 and V is TRBV28; TRBD1 matches 7 bases. The CDR3 sequence is 12 residues long. Germline trimming cut 4 bases from V and 6 bases from J; bases unmatched to any gene: 3. CDR1 is MDHEN and CDR2 is SYDVKM in the germline V gene. Looking up the rest from reference TRBV28 and TRBJ2-7 gives the full variable domain: DVKVTQSSRYLVKRTGEKVFLECVQDMDHENMFWYRQDPGLGLRLIYFSYDVKMKEKGDIPEGYSVSREKKERFSLILESASTNQTSMYLCASSSTGFEQYFGPGTRLTVT.

This chain links TRBV14 with TRBJ1-2, with D maybe TRBD1 (5 bases). Looked up from germline, CDR1 is SGHDN and CDR2 is FVKESK. The CDR3 is 17 amino acids. The V end lost 0 bases, the J end lost 4 bases, and 18 bases lay between the germline ends. Here the CDR3 reads CASSQDSWKGPLYGYTF. The CDR3 nucleotides are TGTGCCAGCAGCCAAGATTCCTGGAAGGGGCCCCTCTATGGCTACACCTTC.

The V gene is TRBV5-4, the J gene TRBJ1-1; weak D call: TRBD1 (5 bases). Trimming pared 2 bases from V and 0 bases from J, leaving 11 bases between. Germline loops: CDR1 SGHNT, CDR2 YYREEE (reference sequence). This CDR3 spans 15 amino acids. The CDR3 coding sequence is TGTGCCAGCAGCTTAAGACAGATTTTGAACACTGAAGCTTTCTTT. It is translated as CASSLRQILNTEAFF. The entire variable domain, with the rest obtained from reference TRBV5-4 and TRBJ1-1, is as follows: ETGVTQSPTHLIKTRGQQVTLRCSSQSGHNTVSWYQQALGQGPQFIFQYYREEENGRGNFPPRFSGLQFPNYSSELNVNALELDDSALYLCASSLRQILNTEAFFGQGTRLTVV.

The chain recombines TRBV28 with TRBJ2-5; D gene uncertain. V was shortened by 4 bases and J by 1 base, with 10 bases between the two germline ends. The CDR3 is 14 residues long. Germline loops: CDR1 MDHEN, CDR2 SYDVKM. CDR3 coding DNA: TGTGCCAGCAGTTCCCTCTCGGGCCAAGAGACCCAGTACTTC. Residues: CASSSLSGQETQYF.

The chain couples TRBV11-2 to TRBJ2-7; D not resolved. Germline V gene data show CDR1 as SGHAT and CDR2 as FQNNGV. The V end was cut by 0 bases, the J end by 11 bases, with 14 bases between. The CDR3 contains 13 residues. The CDR3 sequence: CASSLDLDRLKYF. Here the CDR3 DNA reads TGTGCCAGCAGCTTAGATCTAGACCGGCTCAAGTACTTC.

The gene calls are TRBV28 and TRBJ2-7; 7 nucleotides line up with TRBD1. Germline loops: CDR1 MDHEN, CDR2 SYDVKM. CDR3 length: 14 amino acids. V gave up 7 bases and J gave up 0 bases; unmatched junction bases: 6. As DNA, the CDR3 is TGTGCCAGCAACCTTGGGGACAGCTCCTACGAGCAGTACTTC. It is translated as CASNLGDSSYEQYF. The full variable domain, completed using reference TRBV28 and TRBJ2-7, is DVKVTQSSRYLVKRTGEKVFLECVQDMDHENMFWYRQDPGLGLRLIYFSYDVKMKEKGDIPEGYSVSREKKERFSLILESASTNQTSMYLCASNLGDSSYEQYFGPGTRLTVT.

The chain recombines TRBV3-1 (or the pseudogene TRBV3-2) with TRBJ1-1; a possible D gene is TRBD1 (6 bases). Trimming pared 0 bases from V and 7 bases from J, leaving 12 bases between. Germline V gene lookup returns CDR1 LGHDT and CDR2 YNNKEL (reference sequence). The CDR3 runs 14 residues. The CDR3 sequence: CASSQEGGQSEAFF. The CDR3 DNA sequence: TGTGCCAGCAGCCAAGAAGGGGGGCAGAGTGAAGCTTTCTTT.

This sequence joins TRBV19 and TRBJ2-7; the match to TRBD1 covers 7 bases. The CDR3 runs 13 residues. Losses at the gene ends were 4 bases for V and 8 bases for J; bases not matched to a gene: 8. Germline CDR1 and CDR2: LNHDA and SQIVND (reference sequence). The CDR3 sequence: CASSTEGATKQYF. In DNA form, the CDR3 reads TGTGCCAGTAGTACCGAGGGGGCCACTAAGCAGTACTTC.

The genes are TRBV7-8 and TRBJ2-7; maybe TRBD1 (5 bases). This CDR3 is built from 13 residues. Germline CDR1 and CDR2: SGHVS and FQNEAQ. Trimming pared 1 base from V and 3 bases from J, leaving 7 bases between. This chain's CDR3 is CASSLGGYYEQYF. CDR3 DNA sequence: TGTGCCAGCAGCTTAGGGGGCTACTACGAGCAGTACTTC.

V usage is TRBV7-8 and J usage is TRBJ2-5; D unresolved. Trimming removed 4 bases at V and 4 bases at J, with 7 bases between. Germline CDR1 and CDR2: SGHVS and FQNEAQ. This CDR3 has 12 residues. This CDR3 reads CASSSRGETQYF. The CDR3 region has the DNA TGTGCCAGCAGCTCCCGCGGAGAGACCCAGTACTTC.

The chain joins TRBV6-5 to TRBJ1-1; D is undetermined. Trimming took 7 bases from V and 5 from J, leaving 14 bases between them. The CDR3 is made up of 13 amino acids. Germline V gene lookup returns CDR1 MNHEY and CDR2 SVGAGI. The CDR3 loop reads CASTEEGRTEAFF. The CDR3 bases are TGTGCCAGCACCGAGGAGGGTCGTACTGAAGCTTTCTTT.

This chain connects TRBV11-2 to TRBJ1-5; no firm D call. In germline, CDR1 is SGHAT, CDR2 FQNNGV. The CDR3 loop spans 17 amino acids. Trimming took 5 bases from V and 0 from J, leaving 17 bases between them. This CDR3 is CASSQQPDVNSNQPQHF. Here the CDR3 DNA reads TGTGCCAGCAGCCAGCAACCGGACGTTAATAGCAATCAGCCCCAGCATTTT.

V usage is TRBV5-1 and J usage is TRBJ2-3; a possible D gene is TRBD1 (5 bases). Germline-derived CDR1 and CDR2 are SGHRS and YFSETQ. This CDR3 comprises 15 residues. Trimming took off 2 bases at V and 2 bases at J, with 12 bases between the two ends. The CDR3: CASSFGQGYTDTQYF. CDR3 nucleotides: TGCGCCAGCAGCTTTGGGCAGGGATACACAGATACGCAGTATTTT.

This clone occurred once. This chain joins TRBV6-5 and TRBJ2-1; 10 bases fit TRBD2. The V segment lost 8 bases and the J segment 2 bases; nucleotides outside the gene matches: 6. This CDR3 region has 15 residues. The germline V gene encodes CDR1 MNHEY and CDR2 SVGAGI. CDR3 protein: CASSLLAGTYNEQFF. In nucleotides, the CDR3 is TGTGCCAGCTCCCTACTAGCGGGAACCTACAATGAGCAGTTCTTC.

The CDR3 is CASSWGGYEQYF. The CDR3, as DNA: TGTGCCAGCAGCTGGGGGGGCTACGAGCAGTACTTC. The chain employs TRBV3-1 (or the pseudogene TRBV3-2) and TRBJ2-7; 7 positions match TRBD2. Germline CDR1 reads LGHDT; CDR2 reads YNNKEL (reference sequence). Trimming cost V 5 bases and J 3 bases; bases outside gene matches: 1. This CDR3 has 12 residues.

This chain connects TRBV4-2 to TRBJ1-5; D gene uncertain. The CDR3 is 17 amino acids. Trimming cost V 0 bases and J 5 bases, with 17 bases left between them. The V gene's germline CDR1 is LGHNA and CDR2 YNFKEQ. DNA of the CDR3: TGTGCCAGCAGCCAAGATGTAACGACTCAACGGGATCAGCCCCAGCATTTT. This codes for CASSQDVTTQRDQPQHF.

This chain joins TRBV6-4 and TRBJ2-7; 9 bases line up with TRBD2. Germline CDR1 and CDR2: MRHNA and SNTAGT. The CDR3 length is 16 residues. The ends lost 0 bases at V and 7 bases at J; junction bases unmatched: 10. The CDR3, as DNA: TGTGCCAGCAGTGACTCAACTAGCGGGTCGGTTGATGAGCAGTACTTC. Its protein product is CASSDSTSGSVDEQYF.

The V gene is TRBV5-1, the J gene TRBJ1-4; D gene ambiguous. Germline CDR1 reads SGHRS; CDR2 reads YFSETQ. V lost 0 bases to trimming and J lost 8 bases, with 14 bases between them. The CDR3 is 15 amino acids. CDR3 coding DNA: TGCGCCAGCAGCTTGGATTGGTACCCTGGAGAAAAACTGTTTTTT. Amino acid sequence: CASSLDWYPGEKLFF.

In its sample, this clone was seen once. J is TRBJ1-2 and V is TRBV19, with a tentative D call TRBD1 (6 bases). The CDR3 has 11 residues. The ends were cut back, 6 bases at V and 5 bases at J, with 7 bases in the middle. Germline V gene data show CDR1 as LNHDA and CDR2 as SQIVND (reference sequence). CDR3 protein: CASRQGYGYTF. CDR3 sequence (DNA): TGTGCCAGTAGGCAGGGGTATGGCTACACCTTC. The full variable domain, rest sourced from reference TRBV19 and TRBJ1-2, is DGGITQSPKYLFRKEGQNVTLSCEQNLNHDAMYWYRQDPGQGLRLIYYSQIVNDFQKGDIAEGYSVSREKKESFPLTVTSAQKNPTAFYLCASRQGYGYTFGSGTRLTVV.

This clone was counted a single time. V usage is TRBV1 and J usage is TRBJ2-7. TRBV1 is described as a pseudogene. This CDR3 contains 16 residues. The CDR3, as DNA: TGCACCAGCACCCCTTTCCCCCCGGAAACCTCCTACGAGCAGTACTTC. Its protein product is CTSTPFPPETSYEQYF.

The chain couples TRBV14 to TRBJ1-2; D is undetermined. The CDR3 totals 14 residues. The germline CDR1 and CDR2 sequences are SGHDN and FVKESK. Between the trimmed V and J ends, which lost 5 bases and 4 bases, there was a span of 14 bases. The CDR3: CASSSPWTGYGYTF. In DNA form, the CDR3 reads TGTGCCAGCAGCTCCCCCTGGACCGGCTATGGCTACACCTTC.

This clone came up a few times. The chain is built from TRBV7-9 and TRBJ2-5, with D possibly matching TRBD2 (6 bases). This CDR3 is built from 16 residues. Between the trimmed V and J ends, which lost 2 bases and 4 bases, there was a span of 17 bases. CDR1 is SEHNR and CDR2 is FQNEAQ in the germline V gene (reference sequence). This chain's CDR3 is CASSLSAGQELETQYF. The DNA of the CDR3 is TGTGCCAGCAGCTTAAGTGCGGGGCAGGAGCTAGAGACCCAGTACTTC.

The chain recombines TRBV18 with TRBJ1-2; D might be TRBD1 (6 bases). V lost 3 bases to trimming and J lost 4 bases, with 21 bases between them. This CDR3 contains 17 residues. Germline V gives CDR1 KGHSH, CDR2 LQKENI. CDR3 amino acids: CASSPNLDPTGGYGYTF. The CDR3 DNA reads as TGTGCCAGCTCACCTAACCTAGATCCGACAGGAGGCTATGGCTACACCTTC.

The chain uses TRBV27 and TRBJ1-5; no firm D call. This CDR3 has 16 residues. V was pared by 0 bases and J by 3 bases, with 12 bases between. Germline V gene lookup returns CDR1 MNHEY and CDR2 SMNVEV (reference sequence). The CDR3 DNA follows: TGTGCCAGCAGTTTATCCGGACGGTACCTCAATCAGCCCCAGCATTTT. Protein sequence: CASSLSGRYLNQPQHF.

The V and J genes are TRBV20-1 and TRBJ2-7; D may be TRBD1 (6 bases). Trimming removed 3 bases at V and 5 bases at J, with 8 bases between. The CDR3 is made up of 11 amino acids. From germline, CDR1 is DFQATT and CDR2 SNEGSKA (reference sequence). The CDR3, as DNA: TGCAGTGCTAGTTCAGGGGACGAGCAGTACTTC. Translated: CSASSGDEQYF.

The chain couples TRBV28 to TRBJ2-7; D possibly corresponds to TRBD2 (6 bases). V lost 1 base to trimming and J lost 7 bases, with 11 bases between them. CDR1 and CDR2 (germline): MDHEN, SYDVKM. The CDR3 spans 13 residues. The CDR3 DNA reads as TGTGCCAGCAGTTTATCGGGGGTGCGGGAGCAGTACTTC. Protein: CASSLSGVREQYF.

There are a few counts of this clone. The chain uses TRBV24-1 and TRBJ1-5; the D is unclear. Trimming stripped 4 bases from V and 7 bases from J, with 10 bases between. CDR1 is KGHDR and CDR2 is SFDVKD in the germline V gene. This CDR3 region has 13 residues. Here the CDR3 DNA reads TGTGCCACCAGTGAACCCGGGGAGCAGCCCCAGCATTTT. Translating gives CATSEPGEQPQHF.

This rearrangement joins TRBV7-9 to TRBJ1-4, with D possibly being TRBD1 (5 bases). Per germline, CDR1 SEHNR and CDR2 FQNEAQ (reference sequence). The V gene lost 4 bases and the J gene lost 5 bases, with 17 bases spanning the gap. The CDR3 covers 16 residues. The CDR3 nucleotides read TGTGCCAGCAGCTGGGGGTCCCGGGGGGAGAATGAAAAACTGTTTTTT. Residues: CASSWGSRGENEKLFF.

J is TRBJ1-2 and V is TRBV18; D unclear. V lost 0 bases to trimming and J lost 4 bases, with 9 bases between them. The germline V gene has CDR1 KGHSH and CDR2 LQKENI. The CDR3 consists of 14 residues. CDR3 in amino acids: CASSPPGSRYGYTF. Written as DNA, the CDR3 is TGTGCCAGCTCACCACCAGGATCCCGCTATGGCTACACCTTC.

The chain uses TRBV7-9 and TRBJ1-3, with unresolved D. CDR3 size: 15 residues. In germline, CDR1 is SEHNR, CDR2 FQNEAQ (reference sequence). V was clipped by 5 bases and J by 2 bases, with 13 bases between them. The CDR3 region has the DNA TGTGCCAGCAGCCTGACTGCGGTAACTGGAAACACCATATATTTT. Protein product: CASSLTAVTGNTIYF.